This T cell receptor (beta chain) is from a study of cytomegalovirus exposure and HLA in healthy donors. Germline-derived CDR1 and CDR2 are MDHEN and SYDVKM. The CDR3 length is 15 residues. Trimming cost V 10 bases and J 7 bases, with 24 bases left between them. Primers for the PCR totalled 60 Vbeta and 13 Jbeta. The repertoire was sequenced with immunoSEQ multiplex PCR; TCRdb's copy has only in-frame clones and lacks some. The sample has roughly 220,000 clones. The rearrangement uses TRBV28 and TRBJ2-3, with a possible D match to TRBD2 (6 bases). The clonotype comes from a girl aged 2 to 10 in good health and CMV-seropositive. Sequenced material: PBMCs. CDR3 sequence (DNA): TGTGCCACCTATGGGGACGGAGGGACGGGAAATACGCAGTATTTT. Protein product: CATYGDGGTGNTQYF.